This T cell receptor (beta chain) was captured in a study of cytomegalovirus exposure and HLA in healthy donors. The study ran its PCR with 60 Vbeta and 13 Jbeta primers. The assay was immunoSEQ multiplex PCR, and TCRdb's table has in-frame clones only and misses some. Of approximately 120,000 clones in the sample, about 73% were seen once. Sequenced material: PBMCs. This TCR was sampled from a woman aged 50 to 60 in good health and CMV-seropositive.

CDR3 amino acids: CASSLGGLRSGNTIYF. The CDR3 DNA reads as TGTGCCAGCAGCTTAGGGGGGCTCCGCTCTGGAAACACCATATATTTT. V usage is TRBV7-2 and J usage is TRBJ1-3, with a possible D match to TRBD1 (6 bases). The CDR3 totals 16 residues. The V and J ends lost 1 base and 0 bases respectively, with 10 bases between them. The germline V gene has CDR1 SGHTA and CDR2 FQGNSA.